What follows are 21 T cell receptor beta chains derived from one specimen sequenced in a study of cytomegalovirus exposure and HLA in healthy donors. PCR used 60 Vbeta primers and 13 Jbeta primers. The table came from immunoSEQ multiplex PCR; TCRdb's copy has only in-frame clones and leaves some out. The specimen's table records tens of thousands of clones. Sequencing was carried out using PBMCs. The receptors stem from a female donor in good health and CMV-seronegative.

J is TRBJ1-2 and V is TRBV7-9, with TRBD1 as a possible D gene (6 bases). The CDR3 is 13 amino acids. Trimming removed 5 bases at V and 3 bases at J, with 10 bases between. Germline lookup yields CDR1 SEHNR and CDR2 FQNEAQ (reference sequence). DNA for the CDR3: TGTGCCAGCAGCACACAGGGTTACTATGGCTACACCTTC. Translating it yields CASSTQGYYGYTF.

V usage is TRBV4-2 and J usage is TRBJ2-1; 7 bases map to TRBD2. CDR1 and CDR2 from the germline V gene are LGHNA and YNFKEQ. J lost 9 bases, V lost 4 bases, and 3 bases had no gene match. The CDR3 loop spans 12 amino acids. The chain's CDR3 is CASSRTSGEQFF. DNA of the CDR3: TGTGCCAGCAGCCGGACTAGTGGTGAGCAGTTCTTC.

The genes are TRBV28 and TRBJ2-7; D possibly corresponds to TRBD1 (5 bases). V was pared by 6 bases and J by 2 bases, with 17 bases between. The CDR3 covers 15 residues. CDR1 is MDHEN, CDR2 SYDVKM, per germline. As DNA, the CDR3 is TGTGCCAGCAGATCCGTAACAGGATTCGCCTACGAGCAGTACTTC. The encoded protein is CASRSVTGFAYEQYF.

The chain links TRBV5-1 to TRBJ2-2; 7 nucleotides line up with TRBD2. Per the germline V gene, CDR1 is SGHRS and CDR2 is YFSETQ. This CDR3 comprises 15 residues. Trimming at V came to 0 bases and at J to 1 base, leaving 0 bases not matched to a gene. The CDR3, as DNA: TGCGCCAGCAGCTTGGGGGAGGGGAACACCGGGGAGCTGTTTTTT. This translates into CASSLGEGNTGELFF.

The chain combines TRBV5-4 with TRBJ2-7, with 10 bases fitting TRBD1. Germline V CDR1 and CDR2: SGHNT, YYREEE (reference sequence). This CDR3 is 15 amino acids long. V dropped 4 bases and J dropped 1; count of bases not matched to a gene: 5. DNA of the CDR3: TGTGCCAGCAGCCAGCCGGGACAGGGGTCCTACGAGCAGTACTTC. Its protein product is CASSQPGQGSYEQYF.

CDR3 sequence reads: CASSPGTGSYGYTF. The DNA for the CDR3 is TGTGCCAGCAGCCCCGGGACAGGGTCGTATGGCTACACCTTC. The V and J genes are TRBV9 and TRBJ1-2; 9 bases line up with TRBD1. Unmatched junction bases numbered 6, after V lost 4 bases and J lost 5 bases. Germline V gene lookup returns CDR1 SGDLS and CDR2 YYNGEE. The CDR3 has 14 residues.

The chain uses TRBV6-1 and TRBJ1-2, with D uncertain. This CDR3 spans 13 amino acids. V lost 0 bases and J lost 4, with 6 bases in between. Germline assignment: CDR1 MNHNS and CDR2 SASEGT. Here the CDR3 DNA reads TGTGCCAGCAGTGAAGCATATCGCTATGGCTACACCTTC. Its protein product is CASSEAYRYGYTF.

This sequence joins TRBV4-3 and TRBJ2-2, with 11 bases matching TRBD1. This CDR3 has 15 residues. The junction had 1 base not matched to a gene; V was cut back by 1 base and J by 6 bases. CDR1 and CDR2 (germline): LGHNA, YSLEER. As DNA, the CDR3 is TGCGCCAGCAGCCAAGTGGGACAGGGGGCCGGGGAGCTGTTTTTT. It is translated as CASSQVGQGAGELFF.

V is TRBV30 and J is TRBJ2-1; D may be TRBD2 (5 bases). Germline V gene sequence: CDR1 GTSNPN, CDR2 SVGIG (reference sequence). The CDR3 totals 14 residues. Between the trimmed V and J ends, which lost 5 bases and 4 bases, there was a span of 15 bases. CDR3 DNA sequence: TGTGCCTGGGCCGTGGGTAGCGTGTACAATGAGCAGTTCTTC. Its protein is CAWAVGSVYNEQFF.

The chain employs TRBV4-3 and TRBJ2-7, with TRBD1 matching 7 bases. Losses at the gene ends were 0 bases for V and 0 bases for J; bases not matched to a gene: 5. This CDR3 has 16 amino acids. Looked up from germline, CDR1 is LGHNA and CDR2 is YSLEER. CDR3 loop: CASSQEGTESSYEQYF. The CDR3 nucleotides read TGCGCCAGCAGCCAAGAGGGGACAGAGAGCTCCTACGAGCAGTACTTC.

Here the CDR3 reads CASSLTSGEYYEQYF. CDR3 nucleotides: TGTGCCAGTAGCCTTACTAGCGGGGAGTATTACGAGCAGTACTTC. The gene calls are TRBV19 and TRBJ2-7, with TRBD2 matching 10 bases. CDR1 LNHDA and CDR2 SQIVND come from the germline V gene (reference sequence). The CDR3 sequence is 15 residues long. V lost 6 bases to trimming and J lost 4 bases; unmatched junction nucleotides: 9.

The DNA for the CDR3 is TGTGCCAGCAGCTTAGGGACATTCTTCAACACAGATACGCAGTATTTT. Translating gives CASSLGTFFNTDTQYF. V is TRBV7-3 and J is TRBJ2-3; possible D gene TRBD1, 6 bases. This CDR3 region has 16 residues. CDR1 and CDR2 (germline): SGHTA, FQGTGA. Trimming removed 2 bases from V and 2 bases from J, with 14 bases in between.

V and J are TRBV4-1 and TRBJ2-1; D remains ambiguous. The V end lost 0 bases, the J end lost 0 bases, and 9 bases lay between the germline ends. The length of the CDR3 is 16 residues. In germline, CDR1 is MGHRA, CDR2 YSYEKL. The CDR3 loop reads CASSQDRRSSYNEQFF. CDR3 DNA: TGCGCCAGCAGCCAAGATAGGCGGAGCTCCTACAATGAGCAGTTCTTC.

V usage is TRBV28 and J usage is TRBJ2-5; possible D gene TRBD1, 6 bases. Trimming stripped 8 bases from V and 4 bases from J, with 17 bases between. There are 14 residues in the CDR3. In germline, CDR1 is MDHEN, CDR2 SYDVKM. The CDR3 reads CASEDADSGETQYF. CDR3 coding DNA: TGTGCCAGCGAGGACGCGGACAGTGGAGAGACCCAGTACTTC.

This chain joins TRBV29-1 and TRBJ1-1; 8 bases align to TRBD1. J gave up 1 base and V 6 bases, and 4 bases lay outside the gene matches. The germline V gene encodes CDR1 SQVTM and CDR2 ANQGSEA. The CDR3 has 13 residues. This CDR3 is CSVEGQANTEAFF. CDR3 nucleotide sequence: TGCAGCGTGGAGGGACAGGCGAACACTGAAGCTTTCTTT.

The V call is TRBV18, the J call TRBJ2-1, with TRBD1 identical over 8 bases. Looked up from germline, CDR1 is KGHSH and CDR2 is LQKENI. V trimming: 5 bases; J trimming: 5 bases; junction bases outside the gene matches: 2. This CDR3 spans 13 amino acids. Written as DNA, the CDR3 is TGTGCCAGCTCAGAGGGACAGGACAATGAGCAGTTCTTC. It is translated as CASSEGQDNEQFF.

V gene TRBV12-5 combines with J gene TRBJ2-1; 9 positions agree with TRBD1. CDR1 and CDR2 from the germline V gene are LGHNT and FRNRAP. V lost 6 bases, J lost 5 bases, and 8 bases stayed unmatched. The CDR3 totals 15 residues. Here the CDR3 reads CASGQGQGKNNEQFF. Written as DNA, the CDR3 is TGTGCTAGTGGCCAGGGACAGGGAAAGAACAATGAGCAGTTCTTC.

V is TRBV11-2 and J is TRBJ1-2, with 9 nucleotides matching TRBD1. The CDR3 contains 15 residues. Germline CDR1 is SGHAT and CDR2 is FQNNGV. Trimming at V came to 4 bases and at J to 7 bases, leaving 10 bases not matched to a gene. The CDR3 loop reads CASSSIRDRVSGYTF. The CDR3 nucleotides are TGTGCCAGCAGCTCCATCCGGGACAGGGTCTCTGGCTACACCTTC.

The chain joins TRBV6-1 to TRBJ2-7, with no clear D. The germline V and J ends were trimmed by 4 bases and 3 bases, with 4 bases remaining between them. CDR1 MNHNS and CDR2 SASEGT come from the germline V gene. CDR3 length: 11 residues. The CDR3 here is CASSGVYEQYF. The CDR3 DNA follows: TGTGCCAGCAGTGGAGTCTACGAGCAGTACTTC.

The V call is TRBV6-1, the J call TRBJ1-4; 7 bases fit TRBD1. Germline V lookup: CDR1 MNHNS, CDR2 SASEGT. J lost 7 bases, V lost 6 bases, and 8 bases had no gene match. The CDR3 contains 14 residues. CDR3 nucleotide sequence: TGTGCCAGCAGCCCTGAACAGGGGATTGAAAAACTGTTTTTT. Translating gives CASSPEQGIEKLFF.

DNA for the CDR3: TGTGCCAGCAGCTTGACTAGCGGTTATAGCACAGATACGCAGTATTTT. As protein: CASSLTSGYSTDTQYF. The chain uses TRBV11-1 and TRBJ2-3, with 9 nucleotides matching TRBD2. V dropped 3 bases and J dropped 0; count of bases not matched to a gene: 4. The V gene's germline CDR1 is SGHAT and CDR2 FQDESV (reference sequence). The CDR3 runs to 16 residues.